These 8 T cell receptor beta chains came from one sample sequenced in a study of T cell changes during pregnancy in multiple sclerosis. The protocol was immunoSEQ multiplex PCR, while the TCRdb copy is restricted to in-frame clones and leaves out a portion. The data hold some 50,000 clones, with under 95% observed a single time. This material consisted of CD4+ T cells from peripheral blood mononuclear cells, taken in the second trimester of pregnancy. The receptors here all came from a female donor with multiple sclerosis, enrolled in a pregnancy study.

The V and J genes are TRBV5-5 and TRBJ2-7, with 8 positions matching TRBD1. The length of the CDR3 is 15 residues. Germline loops: CDR1 SGHKS, CDR2 YYEKEE (reference sequence). With V trimmed by 4 bases and J by 5 bases, 11 bases remained unmatched. CDR3 amino acids: CASSRGPGQGNEQYF. The CDR3 region has the DNA TGTGCCAGCAGCCGAGGACCCGGACAGGGAAACGAGCAGTACTTC.

This rearrangement joins TRBV27 to TRBJ2-1, with 12 nucleotides matching TRBD2. The CDR3 is made up of 13 amino acids. CDR1 MNHEY and CDR2 SMNVEV come from the germline V gene (reference sequence). Losses at the gene ends were 6 bases for V and 8 bases for J; bases not matched to a gene: 2. Written as DNA, the CDR3 is TGTGCCAGCAGACTAGCGGGAGGAGATGAGCAGTTCTTC. It yields the protein CASRLAGGDEQFF.

The count of this clone is one. The rearrangement links TRBV7-9 to TRBJ1-2; 8 bases are a match to TRBD1. Losses at the gene ends were 5 bases for V and 5 bases for J; bases not matched to a gene: 7. CDR3 length: 14 residues. From germline, CDR1 is SEHNR and CDR2 FQNEAQ (reference sequence). The CDR3 DNA is TGTGCCAGCAGCGTGGGACAGGCAAATTATGGCTACACCTTC. Encoded protein: CASSVGQANYGYTF. The full variable domain, with the rest looked up from reference TRBV7-9 and TRBJ1-2, is DTGVSQNPRHKITKRGQNVTFRCDPISEHNRLYWYRQTLGQGPEFLTYFQNEAQLEKSRLLSDRFSAERPKGSFSTLEIQRTEQGDSAMYLCASSVGQANYGYTFGSGTRLTVV.

The chain links TRBV6-1 to TRBJ1-4; D gene ambiguous. Trimming shortened V by 1 base and J by 8 bases, and 20 bases separated the two germline ends. Germline V lookup: CDR1 MNHNS, CDR2 SASEGT. The CDR3 sequence is 17 residues long. In DNA form, the CDR3 reads TGTGCCAGCAGTGAAGTCCGGGCTTCGGGAGTCATCGAAAAACTGTTTTTT. Its translation is CASSEVRASGVIEKLFF.

This sequence joins TRBV7-9 and TRBJ1-1, with TRBD1 matching 10 bases. The CDR3 totals 15 residues. V lost 3 bases, J lost 3 bases, and 4 bases stayed unmatched. Germline CDR1 and CDR2: SEHNR and FQNEAQ (reference sequence). The CDR3 here is CASSFGQGEDTEAFF. The CDR3 nucleotides are TGTGCCAGCAGCTTTGGACAGGGGGAAGACACTGAAGCTTTCTTT.

The V gene is TRBV15, the J gene TRBJ1-6; D is possibly TRBD1 (5 bases). Germline V gene data show CDR1 as LNHNV and CDR2 as YYDKDF (reference sequence). The CDR3 consists of 16 residues. Deletions cut 0 bases from V and 10 bases from J, with 16 bases between. The CDR3 loop reads CATSRERDLRASPLHF. CDR3 sequence (DNA): TGTGCCACCAGCAGAGAGCGGGACCTCAGGGCCTCACCCCTCCACTTT.

This clone is a singleton in its sample. V and J are TRBV5-1 and TRBJ2-2, with TRBD1 matching 10 bases. The CDR3 consists of 14 residues. Germline CDR1 SGHRS, CDR2 YFSETQ. Unmatched junction bases numbered 1, after V lost 4 bases and J lost 4 bases. CDR3: CASSRTGGTGELFF. CDR3 DNA: TGCGCCAGCAGCCGGACAGGGGGCACCGGGGAGCTGTTTTTT. The whole variable domain, filled in from reference TRBV5-1 and TRBJ2-2, reads KAGVTQTPRYLIKTRGQQVTLSCSPISGHRSVSWYQQTPGQGLQFLFEYFSETQRNKGNFPGRFSGRQFSNSRSEMNVSTLELGDSALYLCASSRTGGTGELFFGEGSRLTVL.

The chain employs TRBV5-1 and TRBJ2-5; D remains ambiguous. This CDR3 region has 15 residues. Germline CDR1 reads SGHRS; CDR2 reads YFSETQ. The V gene lost 4 bases and the J gene lost 2 bases, with 15 bases spanning the gap. DNA for the CDR3: TGCGCCAGCAGCCCCCTAATCGCGGATCAAGAGACCCAGTACTTC. Its protein product is CASSPLIADQETQYF.